The 5 T cell receptor beta chains given below trace back to one sample, sequenced in a study of blood T cell repertoires in COVID-19. The data were produced by immunoSEQ multiplex PCR, yet TCRdb's version contains in-frame clones alone and is incomplete. The sample holds about 230,000 clones, 80% to 90% seen once. The sequencing sample was made of peripheral blood. Every receptor here comes from a middle-aged man with COVID-19, enrolled during active disease.

The V call is TRBV5-1, the J call TRBJ2-5; possible D gene TRBD2, 6 bases. This CDR3 region has 14 residues. V lost 0 bases to trimming and J lost 2 bases, with 8 bases between them. Germline values: CDR1 SGHRS, CDR2 YFSETQ. CDR3 protein: CASSLATSQETQYF. In DNA, the CDR3 is TGCGCCAGCAGCTTGGCGACTAGTCAAGAGACCCAGTACTTC.

This clone was counted once. The gene calls are TRBV6-5 and TRBJ2-7; TRBD1 aligns across 8 bases. The trim removed 4 bases at V and 3 bases at J, leaving 8 bases unmatched. The CDR3 has 15 amino acids. CDR1 and CDR2 from the germline V gene are MNHEY and SVGAGI. The CDR3 DNA follows: TGTGCCAGCAGTTCCCCTCCGGACAGGGTCTACGAGCAGTACTTC. This gives the protein CASSSPPDRVYEQYF.

The chain is built from TRBV9 and TRBJ1-2; 8 nucleotides align to TRBD1. Germline V gene lookup returns CDR1 SGDLS and CDR2 YYNGEE. V shed 1 base and J 8 bases; nucleotides not matched to a gene: 13. This CDR3 spans 16 amino acids. The DNA for the CDR3 is TGTGCCAGCAGCGTAAACCCGGACAGGGCGGTGGAGGGCTACACCTTC. Translating it yields CASSVNPDRAVEGYTF.

V and J are TRBV24-1 and TRBJ2-1, with a possible D match to TRBD1 (5 bases). Germline CDR1 KGHDR, CDR2 SFDVKD. This CDR3 has 18 residues. V lost 2 bases to trimming and J lost 2 bases, with 18 bases between them. The CDR3 region is CATSDSIKGFSTYNEQFF. CDR3 DNA sequence: TGTGCCACCAGTGATTCTATAAAGGGGTTTTCCACCTACAATGAGCAGTTCTTC.

This sequence joins TRBV20-1 and TRBJ2-7, with D hard to call. In germline, CDR1 is DFQATT, CDR2 SNEGSKA (reference sequence). The CDR3 loop spans 12 amino acids. V was pared by 3 bases and J by 0 bases, with 6 bases between. The chain's CDR3 is CSASPPSYEQYF. CDR3 in DNA: TGCAGTGCTAGTCCTCCCTCCTACGAGCAGTACTTC.